Below, 28 T cell receptor beta chains from the same sample are listed, as sequenced in a study of T cell repertoires in cytomegalovirus infection. A single record per CDR3 protein comes from TCRdb applying MiXCR to the reads. Here the sample spans approximately 500,000 distinct CDR3 sequences, about 15% being singletons. The specimen was CD8+ T cells from PBMCs. These receptors all come from a human donor in good health (CMV status not recorded). Some clones in this sample may be carry-over from other donors' samples.

The V and J genes are TRBV28 and TRBJ2-3; TRBD2 aligns across 9 bases. The length of the CDR3 is 17 residues. CDR1 is MDHEN, CDR2 SYDVKM, per germline. V trimming: 2 bases; J trimming: 2 bases; junction bases outside the gene matches: 8. The CDR3 loop is CASSLVLAGQDTDTQYF. In DNA, the CDR3 is TGTGCCAGCAGTTTAGTACTAGCGGGCCAAGACACAGATACGCAGTATTTT.

This clonotype was counted at least ten times. The V and J genes are TRBV12-3 or TRBV12-4 and TRBJ2-7; D is perhaps TRBD2 (6 bases). CDR3 size: 15 residues. Trimming left V 4 bases short and J 5 bases short, with 18 bases between. The CDR3 sequence is CASSYRDSPYDEQYF. CDR3 bases: TGTGCCAGCAGTTACCGGGACTCTCCTTATGACGAGCAGTACTTC.

This clonotype appeared a single time. This sequence may be a read error, since a much larger clone differs from it by one base. Lacking the conserved final phenylalanine or tryptophan, this CDR3 likely reflects a read error. V and J are TRBV27 and TRBJ2-1; 11 positions agree with TRBD2. CDR1 is MNHEY and CDR2 is SMNVEV in the germline V gene (reference sequence). The CDR3 extends over 16 amino acids. V trimming: 2 bases; J trimming: 6 bases; junction bases outside the gene matches: 6. The CDR3 bases are TGTGCCAGCAGTTTAAAGCGACTAGCGGGGATCAATGAGCAGTTCTTA. This encodes CASSLKRLAGINEQFL.

This clonotype was observed a handful of times. The rearrangement uses TRBV4-2 and TRBJ2-2; 16 positions agree with TRBD2. CDR3 length: 18 residues. Germline assignment: CDR1 LGHNA and CDR2 YNFKEQ. The trim removed 4 bases at V and 6 bases at J, leaving 8 bases unmatched. The CDR3, as DNA: TGTGCCAGCAGCCGACCCCCGGGACTAGCGGGAGGGTCCGGGGAGCTGTTTTTT. Encoded protein: CASSRPPGLAGGSGELFF.

The table lists this clonotype with many counts. The chain recombines TRBV6-1 with TRBJ2-5; D is uncertain. Germline values: CDR1 MNHNS, CDR2 SASEGT. With 3 bases removed from V and 5 bases from J, the gap between germline ends came to 19 bases. The CDR3 has 16 residues. The CDR3 spells CASSESPTTPWETQYF. CDR3 nucleotides: TGTGCCAGCAGTGAGAGTCCGACGACACCGTGGGAGACCCAGTACTTC.

The chain is built from TRBV5-1 and TRBJ1-2; maybe TRBD1 (6 bases). CDR1 SGHRS and CDR2 YFSETQ come from the germline V gene. V was clipped by 0 bases and J by 6 bases, with 12 bases between them. This CDR3 has 14 residues. The CDR3 DNA reads TGCGCCAGCAGCTTGGGTGCAGGGGATAATGGCTACACCTTC. Residues: CASSLGAGDNGYTF.

This clonotype was recorded many times. CDR3 nucleotides: TGTGCCAGCAGCTCGGACAGGGGTAATCAGCCCCAGCATTTT. This encodes CASSSDRGNQPQHF. The chain combines TRBV12-3 or TRBV12-4 with TRBJ1-5; 9 nucleotides align to TRBD1. The CDR3 extends over 14 amino acids. Trimming at V came to 6 bases and at J to 4 bases, leaving 4 bases not matched to a gene.

This sequence joins TRBV4-1 and TRBJ2-3; TRBD1 is a possible D gene (6 bases). V lost 4 bases and J lost 3, with 14 bases in between. This CDR3 comprises 15 residues. The germline gives CDR1 MGHRA, CDR2 YSYEKL. CDR3 protein: CASSLNARGTDTQYF. For the CDR3, the DNA is TGCGCCAGCAGCCTTAATGCCAGGGGTACAGATACGCAGTATTTT.

This clonotype was detected a few times. The genes are TRBV19 and TRBJ1-2; no reliable D call. Trimming left V 6 bases short and J 8 bases short, with 31 bases between. Germline V CDR1 and CDR2: LNHDA, SQIVND (reference sequence). CDR3 length: 18 residues. This chain's CDR3 is CASSHSPGFVEGSGGYTF. The CDR3 DNA is TGTGCCAGTAGCCACTCCCCCGGCTTTGTAGAAGGGTCGGGAGGCTACACCTTC.

The table lists this clonotype with many counts. The chain links TRBV12-3 or TRBV12-4 to TRBJ2-5; 10 nucleotides align to TRBD1. This CDR3 contains 15 residues. With 4 bases clipped from V and 4 bases from J, the junction kept 6 bases outside the gene matches. The CDR3 loop reads CASSSPTGGIETQYF. The CDR3 DNA follows: TGTGCCAGCAGTTCTCCGACAGGGGGCATAGAGACCCAGTACTTC.

In the case of this clonotype: Given a much more abundant clone one base away, this may be a read error. The V and J genes are TRBV4-1 and TRBJ2-1, with D hard to call. Germline loops: CDR1 MGHRA, CDR2 YSYEKL. The CDR3 is 13 residues long. The V and J ends lost 0 bases and 7 bases respectively, with 7 bases between them. The CDR3 DNA reads TGCGCCAGCAGCCAAGATAACAAGAATGAGCAGTTCTTC. Amino acids: CASSQDNKNEQFF.

This clonotype was observed at least ten times. The chain combines TRBV7-9 with TRBJ1-2, with a possible D match to TRBD1 (6 bases). V shed 5 bases and J shed 10 bases, with 20 bases lying between them. The germline V gene encodes CDR1 SEHNR and CDR2 FQNEAQ (reference sequence). CDR3 length: 14 residues. The CDR3 nucleotides read TGTGCCAGCAGCCCTCCAGGCAGGGGCACCCCCTACACCTTC. It is translated as CASSPPGRGTPYTF.

The chain carries TRBV23-1 and TRBJ2-7, with no clear D. TRBV23-1 is an open reading frame, and its role is uncertain. V was trimmed by 4 bases and J by 1 base, leaving 20 bases between them. This CDR3 region has 17 residues. CDR3 region: CASSPHLRAPTSYEQYF. DNA of the CDR3: TGCGCCAGCAGTCCCCATCTAAGGGCCCCAACTTCCTACGAGCAGTACTTC.

This clonotype was observed a few times. J is TRBJ1-2 and V is TRBV6-5, with D unresolved. The V and J ends lost 8 bases and 8 bases respectively, with 15 bases between them. This CDR3 is built from 12 residues. Germline CDR1 and CDR2: MNHEY and SVGAGI. CDR3 bases: TGTGCCAGCCAACATGGGGTCGGCGGCTACACCTTC. It specifies CASQHGVGGYTF.

Ten or more counts support this clonotype. The genes are TRBV12-3 or TRBV12-4 and TRBJ1-4; possibly TRBD1 for D (6 bases). CDR3 size: 15 residues. Trimming cost V 7 bases and J 8 bases, with 20 bases left between them. CDR3 region: CASTLSGGSGEKLFF. CDR3 bases: TGTGCCAGCACCCTAAGTGGGGGCTCAGGAGAAAAACTGTTTTTT.

This clonotype has a count of ten or more. The chain carries TRBV7-4 and TRBJ2-7; no reliable D call. The length of the CDR3 is 16 residues. CDR1 SGHVT and CDR2 SQSDAQ come from the germline V gene. V gave up 11 bases and J gave up 2 bases, with 25 bases separating them. CDR3: CADGSLKLQKTYEQYF. In DNA form, the CDR3 reads TGTGCCGACGGCAGCCTCAAGCTCCAAAAAACCTACGAGCAGTACTTC. Full variable domain (remainder filled in from reference TRBV7-4 and TRBJ2-7): GAGVSQSPRYKVAKRGRDVALRCDSISGHVTLYWYRQTLGQGSEVLTYSQSDAQRDKSGRPSGRFSAERPERSVSTLKIQRTEQGDSAVYLCADGSLKLQKTYEQYFGPGTRLTVT.

This clonotype was seen repeatedly, ten times or more. V usage is TRBV12-3 or TRBV12-4 and J usage is TRBJ1-2; D remains ambiguous. Trimming stripped 1 base from V and 7 bases from J, with 10 bases between. The CDR3 is 13 residues long. The chain's CDR3 is CASSLGQNLGYTF. CDR3 nucleotides: TGTGCCAGCAGTTTAGGCCAGAACCTTGGCTACACCTTC.

In its sample, this clonotype was seen a few times. The J gene is TRBJ1-1, the V gene TRBV3-1, with D possibly TRBD1 on 5 matching bases. The CDR3 runs to 14 residues. Germline V gives CDR1 LGHDT, CDR2 YNNKEL (reference sequence). Trimming took 4 bases from V and 5 from J, leaving 14 bases between them. CDR3 bases: TGTGCCAGCAGCCTACGGGGGGGGGTTACTGAAGCTTTCTTT. Translated: CASSLRGGVTEAFF.

The V and J genes are TRBV19 and TRBJ2-2; D gene uncertain. In germline, CDR1 is LNHDA, CDR2 SQIVND (reference sequence). The CDR3 covers 15 residues. With 3 bases removed from V and 4 bases from J, the gap between germline ends came to 12 bases. Here the CDR3 reads CASSIGLTLTGELFF. The CDR3, as DNA: TGTGCCAGTAGTATTGGTCTCACCCTCACCGGGGAGCTGTTTTTT.

This clonotype was counted at least ten times. The rearrangement joins TRBV7-9 to TRBJ1-1; D remains unclear. The CDR3 consists of 17 residues. Germline values: CDR1 SEHNR, CDR2 FQNEAQ (reference sequence). With 3 bases removed from V and 0 bases from J, the gap between germline ends came to 17 bases. CDR3 nucleotides: TGTGCCAGCAGCTTTAAGGAGTACGGACCAATGAACACTGAAGCTTTCTTT. Its translation: CASSFKEYGPMNTEAFF.

This clonotype was detected many times. The chain uses TRBV7-9 and TRBJ2-3; D call uncertain. Germline V CDR1 and CDR2: SEHNR, FQNEAQ (reference sequence). The V end lost 8 bases, the J end lost 4 bases, and 13 bases lay between the germline ends. CDR3 length: 13 amino acids. The CDR3 here is CASSPGWPDTQYF. For the CDR3, the DNA is TGTGCCAGCTCCCCCGGGTGGCCAGATACGCAGTATTTT.

The chain uses TRBV19 and TRBJ2-5, with a tentative D call TRBD2 (5 bases). Trimming took off 5 bases at V and 5 bases at J, with 18 bases between the two ends. Looked up from germline, CDR1 is LNHDA and CDR2 is SQIVND (reference sequence). This CDR3 has 15 amino acids. CDR3 loop: CASSRRGRAPETQYF. In DNA, the CDR3 is TGTGCCAGTAGTCGCCGGGGTCGGGCTCCGGAGACCCAGTACTTC.

V is TRBV6-5 and J is TRBJ1-1; D is ambiguous. Germline CDR1 and CDR2: MNHEY and SVGAGI. Trimming pared 0 bases from V and 4 bases from J, leaving 9 bases between. The CDR3 covers 14 residues. The CDR3 loop is CASSYSKGSTEAFF. The CDR3 nucleotides read TGTGCCAGCAGTTACTCAAAGGGCTCCACTGAAGCTTTCTTT.

This clonotype was detected ten times or more. The chain joins TRBV7-8 to TRBJ1-5; 7 nucleotides align to TRBD1. Germline V CDR1 and CDR2: SGHVS, FQNEAQ. The CDR3 is 16 amino acids. The J segment lost 4 bases and the V segment lost 0 bases, leaving 6 bases of the junction unmatched. CDR3 in DNA: TGTGCCAGCAGCTTAGCCCCGGGACAGACTAATCAGCCCCAGCATTTT. This gives the protein CASSLAPGQTNQPQHF.

Only a few counts were recorded for this clonotype. CDR3 bases: TGCAGCGTTGAACTGGCGGGGGCCTACAATGAGCAGTTCTTC. Translated, it gives CSVELAGAYNEQFF. The rearrangement links TRBV29-1 to TRBJ2-1, with 7 bases aligning to TRBD2. Germline trimming cut 2 bases from V and 2 bases from J; bases unmatched to any gene: 3. The germline V gene encodes CDR1 SQVTM and CDR2 ANQGSEA. This CDR3 has 14 amino acids.

For this clonotype: The CDR3 ends on some other residue instead of the conserved phenylalanine or tryptophan, so this is likely a read error. V gene TRBV7-8 combines with J gene TRBJ1-2; TRBD1 is a possible D gene (6 bases). V shed 6 bases and J shed 6 bases, with 14 bases lying between them. The CDR3 runs 13 residues. Germline CDR1 SGHVS, CDR2 FQNEAQ. CDR3 DNA sequence: TGTGCCAGCAGATTTAGGACAGACGATGGCTACACCTTA. This codes for CASRFRTDDGYTL.

The chain joins TRBV2 to TRBJ1-1; 11 nucleotides line up with TRBD1. J was trimmed by 5 bases and V by 8 bases; bases with no gene match: 7. CDR3 length: 14 residues. The germline V gene encodes CDR1 SNHLY and CDR2 FYNNEI. The CDR3 nucleotides read TGTGCCAGCCCGGGGGGACAGGGGGGAACTGAAGCTTTCTTT. Translating it yields CASPGGQGGTEAFF.

In its sample, this clonotype was seen once. This rearrangement joins TRBV29-1 to TRBJ1-5, with D tentatively TRBD1 (5 bases). Germline values: CDR1 SQVTM, CDR2 ANQGSEA. V was clipped by 1 base and J by 3 bases, with 13 bases between them. The CDR3 covers 15 residues. The CDR3 sequence is CSVEVSGDLNQPQHF. DNA for the CDR3: TGCAGCGTTGAAGTCTCGGGGGACCTCAATCAGCCCCAGCATTTT.